The 14 T cell receptor beta chains in this list originate from one sample, sequenced in a study of blood T cell repertoires in COVID-19. Sequencing used immunoSEQ multiplex PCR; TCRdb keeps in-frame clones, though not all of them. The sample holds about 270,000 clones, roughly nine tenths seen once. Material for sequencing was peripheral blood. The receptors were sampled from a woman aged 25 to 39 with COVID-19, enrolled during active disease.

This chain links TRBV5-1 with TRBJ2-5, with a possible D match to TRBD1 (5 bases). The CDR3 has 16 amino acids. The germline V gene has CDR1 SGHRS and CDR2 YFSETQ. Between the trimmed V and J ends, which lost 4 bases and 3 bases, there was a span of 19 bases. The CDR3 loop is CASSQGLPGGEETQYF. CDR3 nucleotides: TGCGCCAGCAGCCAGGGATTACCGGGTGGTGAAGAGACCCAGTACTTC.

This clone appeared a single time. CDR3 residues: CSVEDRYKNIQYF. CDR3 nucleotides: TGCAGCGTAGAGGACAGATACAAAAACATTCAGTACTTC. V gene TRBV29-1 combines with J gene TRBJ2-4; TRBD1 might be the D (6 bases). Germline-derived CDR1 and CDR2 are SQVTM and ANQGSEA. The CDR3 has 13 residues. Trimming cost V 6 bases and J 3 bases, with 12 bases left between them.

The rearrangement joins TRBV4-1 to TRBJ2-7, with D possibly TRBD2 on 7 matching bases. With 0 bases removed from V and 2 bases from J, the gap between germline ends came to 11 bases. The V gene's germline CDR1 is MGHRA and CDR2 YSYEKL. The CDR3 contains 15 residues. The CDR3 loop is CASSQEGGAAYEQYF. The CDR3 nucleotides are TGCGCCAGCAGCCAAGAAGGGGGGGCAGCCTACGAGCAGTACTTC.

This clone came up a few times. A read error may account for a junction end that differs from germline. The V and J genes are TRBV28 and TRBJ2-1; no definite D call. This CDR3 is 13 amino acids long. Germline assignment: CDR1 MDHEN and CDR2 SYDVKM. The CDR3 DNA follows: TGTACCAGCAGCCCCAGGTCCTACAATGAGCAGTTCTTC. This gives the protein CTSSPRSYNEQFF. Using reference TRBV28 and TRBJ2-1 for the parts outside the CDR3, the full variable domain is DVKVTQSSRYLVKRTGEKVFLECVQDMDHENMFWYRQDPGLGLRLIYFSYDVKMKEKGDIPEGYSVSREKKERFSLILESASTNQTSMYLCTSSPRSYNEQFFGPGTRLTVL.

The genes are TRBV5-1 and TRBJ2-7; 10 bases align to TRBD1. CDR1 SGHRS and CDR2 YFSETQ come from the germline V gene. The CDR3 is 16 amino acids. V lost 1 base and J lost 4; bases outside the gene matches: 8. CDR3 DNA sequence: TGCGCCAGCAGCTTGTGGTCGCGGACAGGGGGGTACGAGCAGTACTTC. Translated: CASSLWSRTGGYEQYF.

This clone appeared a few times. At one end, the junction sequence differs from germline, possibly due to a read error. The chain is built from TRBV11-2 and TRBJ1-6; D gene unclear. This CDR3 region has 14 residues. Germline lookup yields CDR1 SGHAT and CDR2 FQNNGV. In DNA form, the CDR3 reads TGTGCCAGCAGCTTGGATAACACCATTGGCGGAGCCTTTTTT. This translates into CASSLDNTIGGAFF. Combining the CDR3 with reference TRBV11-2 and TRBJ1-6 gives the whole variable domain EAGVAQSPRYKIIEKRQSVAFWCNPISGHATLYWYQQILGQGPKLLIQFQNNGVVDDSQLPKDRFSAERLKGVDSTLKIQPAKLEDSAVYLCASSLDNTIGGAFFGNGTRLTVT.

The rearrangement links TRBV15 to TRBJ1-5, with unresolved D. CDR3 length: 13 residues. With 7 bases removed from V and 5 bases from J, the gap between germline ends came to 12 bases. The germline gives CDR1 LNHNV, CDR2 YYDKDF (reference sequence). The CDR3 DNA reads TGTGCCACCACTCTACGGGATCATCAGCCCCAGCATTTT. Protein: CATTLRDHQPQHF.

V usage is TRBV28 and J usage is TRBJ1-2; 9 bases map to TRBD1. Losses at the gene ends were 6 bases for V and 8 bases for J; bases not matched to a gene: 7. Germline loops: CDR1 MDHEN, CDR2 SYDVKM. The CDR3 is 13 amino acids. The CDR3 reads CASRLTGGSGYTF. In nucleotides, the CDR3 is TGTGCCAGCAGGCTTACAGGGGGCTCCGGCTACACCTTC.

This clone was observed once. This chain connects TRBV27 to TRBJ2-6; 12 nucleotides agree with TRBD2. CDR3 length: 20 residues. Trimming cost V 5 bases and J 1 base; bases outside gene matches: 12. From germline, CDR1 is MNHEY and CDR2 SMNVEV (reference sequence). The CDR3 DNA sequence: TGTGCCAGCAGTGTCGAGACTAGCGGGGGCCCCCCTTCTGGGGCCAACGTCCTGACTTTC. Protein sequence: CASSVETSGGPPSGANVLTF.

This clone was observed once. The CDR3 here is CASSLQGTGDQPQHF. CDR3 nucleotide sequence: TGCGCCAGCAGCCTACAAGGGACAGGGGATCAGCCCCAGCATTTT. J is TRBJ1-5 and V is TRBV4-1, with TRBD1 matching 10 bases. Germline-derived CDR1 and CDR2 are MGHRA and YSYEKL. This CDR3 spans 15 amino acids. Trimming removed 4 bases from V and 5 bases from J; junction bases left unmatched: 5.

The rearrangement joins TRBV3-1 (or the pseudogene TRBV3-2) to TRBJ2-2; 7 bases map to TRBD1. The V and J ends lost 4 bases and 6 bases, in that order; junction bases with no gene match: 2. The CDR3 totals 13 residues. Germline V gives CDR1 LGHDT, CDR2 YNNKEL (reference sequence). The CDR3 region has the DNA TGTGCCAGCAGCCTGAGGGGGCCCGGGGAGCTGTTTTTT. This translates into CASSLRGPGELFF.

This rearrangement joins TRBV29-1 to TRBJ2-7; D is perhaps TRBD2 (6 bases). The CDR3 extends over 14 amino acids. With 3 bases removed from V and 3 bases from J, the gap between germline ends came to 15 bases. Germline V gene lookup returns CDR1 SQVTM and CDR2 ANQGSEA. This CDR3 reads CSVEIVRGSYEQYF. Here the CDR3 DNA reads TGCAGCGTTGAGATCGTCCGGGGGAGCTACGAGCAGTACTTC.

The gene calls are TRBV25-1 and TRBJ2-1; 7 bases map to TRBD2. Unmatched junction bases numbered 5, after V lost 8 bases and J lost 13 bases. The CDR3 covers 10 residues. Per the germline V gene, CDR1 is MGHDK and CDR2 is SYGVNS. CDR3 loop: CASGGGDQFF. The CDR3, as DNA: TGTGCCAGCGGGGGGGGAGACCAGTTCTTC.

This chain connects TRBV18 to TRBJ2-2; D ambiguous. The CDR3 has 15 residues. CDR1 is KGHSH and CDR2 is LQKENI in the germline V gene. The V gene lost 2 bases and the J gene lost 0 bases, with 7 bases spanning the gap. The CDR3 here is CASSPVVPNTGELFF. CDR3 coding DNA: TGTGCCAGCTCACCAGTCGTTCCGAACACCGGGGAGCTGTTTTTT.